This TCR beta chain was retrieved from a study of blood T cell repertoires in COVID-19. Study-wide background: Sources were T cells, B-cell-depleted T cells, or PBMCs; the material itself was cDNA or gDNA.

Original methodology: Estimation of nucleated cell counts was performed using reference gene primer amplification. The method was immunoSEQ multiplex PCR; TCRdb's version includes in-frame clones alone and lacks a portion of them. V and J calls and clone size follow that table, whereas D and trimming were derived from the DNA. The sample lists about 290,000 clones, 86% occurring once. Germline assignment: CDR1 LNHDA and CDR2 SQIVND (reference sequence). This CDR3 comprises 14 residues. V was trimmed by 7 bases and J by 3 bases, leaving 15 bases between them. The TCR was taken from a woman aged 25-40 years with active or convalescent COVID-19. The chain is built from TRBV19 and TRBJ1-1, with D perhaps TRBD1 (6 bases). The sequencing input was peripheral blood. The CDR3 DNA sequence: TGTGCCAGTACCCCCAGGACAGCTCACACTGAAGCTTTCTTT. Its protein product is CASTPRTAHTEAFF.